The clone carrying this TCR beta chain occurred a few times. What it binds is not known. The data were obtained in a study of T-cell reconstitution after alpha-beta-depleted transplantation in children. Study-level points and caveats: Newly made T cells mostly supplied T-cell counts and diversity one year after transplant. Some patients' high day-60 TCRbeta diversity was traced to surviving recipient T cells and thymic progenitors. It was reported that alpha-beta T cells came from several hundred expanded graft clones (about two months after transplant).

Unique molecular identifiers were used in preparing the TCRbeta library. TCRdb reprocessed the PCR reads with MiXCR, giving one entry per CDR3 protein. The repertoire includes about 980,000 distinct CDR3 sequences, roughly 29% of them detected once, and around 30% sits in the top ten. V lost 0 bases, J lost 1 base, and 9 bases stayed unmatched. Germline values: CDR1 SQVTM, CDR2 ANQGSEA. This CDR3 spans 17 amino acids. The rearrangement uses TRBV29-1 and TRBJ2-1; TRBD1 matches at 7 bases. The input for sequencing was PBMCs, mostly from graft donor cells, taken 360 days after TCRalphabeta/CD19-depleted stem cell transplant. The receptor's source is a boy under two years old who had a stem cell transplant for SCID, so the T cells may come from the graft donor. The CDR3 spells CSVEDRGQRTSYNEQFF. CDR3 DNA: TGCAGCGTTGAAGATCGGGGACAGCGAACTTCCTACAATGAGCAGTTCTTC.